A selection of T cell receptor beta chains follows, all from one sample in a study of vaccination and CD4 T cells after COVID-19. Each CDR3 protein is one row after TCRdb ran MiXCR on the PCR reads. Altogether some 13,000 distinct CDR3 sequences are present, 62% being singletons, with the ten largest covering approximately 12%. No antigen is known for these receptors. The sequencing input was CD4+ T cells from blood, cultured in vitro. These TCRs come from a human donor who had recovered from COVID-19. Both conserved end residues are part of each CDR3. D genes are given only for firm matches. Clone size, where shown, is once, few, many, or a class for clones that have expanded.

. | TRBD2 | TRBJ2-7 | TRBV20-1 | CSAYQAGGPPYEQYF | TGCAGTGCATATCAAGCGGGAGGACCCCCCTACGAGCAGTACTTC
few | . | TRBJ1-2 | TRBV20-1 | CSAPRRENYGYTF | TGCAGTGCTCCACGACGGGAAAACTATGGCTACACCTTC
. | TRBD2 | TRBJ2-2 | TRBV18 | CASSPGLAGDDGELFF | TGTGCCAGCTCACCAGGACTAGCGGGAGATGACGGGGAGCTGTTTTTT
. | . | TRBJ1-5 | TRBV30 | CAWSGGGGQPQHF | TGTGCCTGGAGTGGGGGGGGAGGTCAGCCCCAGCATTTT
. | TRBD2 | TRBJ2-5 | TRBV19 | CASSITPGLASGETQYF | TGTGCCAGTAGTATCACCCCGGGACTAGCGTCAGGGGAGACCCAGTACTTC
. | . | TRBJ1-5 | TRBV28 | CASSRDRRSNQPQHF | TGTGCCAGCAGTAGAGACAGGAGGAGCAATCAGCCCCAGCATTTT
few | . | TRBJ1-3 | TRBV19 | CASSRSGNTIYF | TGTGCCAGTAGTAGATCCGGAAACACCATATATTTT
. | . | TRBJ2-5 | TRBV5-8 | CASSLVQNQETQYF | TGTGCCAGCAGCTTGGTTCAGAACCAAGAGACCCAGTACTTC
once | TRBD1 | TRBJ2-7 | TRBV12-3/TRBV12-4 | CASSLDRVIDEQYF | TGTGCCAGCAGTTTGGACAGGGTAATCGACGAGCAGTACTTC
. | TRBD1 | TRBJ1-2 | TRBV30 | CAWSPTGNNYGYTF | TGTGCCTGGAGTCCGACAGGGAATAACTATGGCTACACCTTC
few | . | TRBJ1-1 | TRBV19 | CASSIRGFLTEAFF | TGTGCCAGTAGTATAAGGGGCTTTCTGACTGAAGCTTTCTTT
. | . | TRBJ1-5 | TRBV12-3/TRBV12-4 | CASSFGSPNQPQHF | TGTGCCAGCAGTTTTGGCAGCCCGAATCAGCCCCAGCATTTT
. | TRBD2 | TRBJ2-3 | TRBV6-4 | CASSDSSTGGPSDTQYF | TGTGCCAGCAGTGACTCGAGTACGGGAGGGCCGTCGGATACGCAGTATTTT
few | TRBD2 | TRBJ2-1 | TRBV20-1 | CSPSASGTYNEQFF | TGCAGTCCCTCTGCCAGCGGGACCTACAATGAGCAGTTCTTC
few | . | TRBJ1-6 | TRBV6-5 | CASSWGLSQSPLHF | TGTGCCAGCAGTTGGGGTCTGAGCCAATCACCCCTCCACTTT
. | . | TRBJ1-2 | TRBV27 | CASSLSTAGQDYGYTF | TGTGCCAGCAGTTTATCCACCGCGGGGCAAGACTATGGCTACACCTTC
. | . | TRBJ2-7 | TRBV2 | CASSGLSDSYEQYF | TGTGCCAGCAGTGGGTTATCGGACTCCTACGAGCAGTACTTC
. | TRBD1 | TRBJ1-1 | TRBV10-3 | CAISSPGQGVSEAFF | TGTGCCATCAGCAGCCCGGGACAGGGCGTCTCTGAAGCTTTCTTT
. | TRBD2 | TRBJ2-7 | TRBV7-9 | CASSLLRTSGPSYEQYF | TGTGCCAGCAGCTTATTGAGAACTAGCGGCCCCTCCTACGAGCAGTACTTC
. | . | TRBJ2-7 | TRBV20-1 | CSARDIGRGVEEQYF | TGCAGTGCTAGAGATATAGGGCGGGGAGTAGAAGAGCAGTACTTC
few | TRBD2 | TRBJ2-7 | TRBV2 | CASSTSGISSYEQYF | TGTGCCAGCAGTACTAGCGGGATCAGCTCCTACGAGCAGTACTTC
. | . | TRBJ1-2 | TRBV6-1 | CASSADGYSVGGYTF | TGTGCCAGCAGTGCCGACGGGTACTCGGTGGGTGGCTACACCTTC
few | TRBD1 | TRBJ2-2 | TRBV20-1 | CSAWDRGLTGELFF | TGCAGTGCTTGGGACAGGGGGCTCACCGGGGAGCTGTTTTTT
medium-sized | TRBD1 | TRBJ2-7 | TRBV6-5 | CASSYRGQGAAYEQYF | TGTGCCAGCAGTTACCGCGGACAGGGGGCCGCCTACGAGCAGTACTTC
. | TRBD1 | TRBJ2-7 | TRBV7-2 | CASTYRDRAYEQYF | TGTGCCAGCACCTACCGGGACAGGGCTTACGAGCAGTACTTC
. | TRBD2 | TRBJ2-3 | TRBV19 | CASRSGARTDTQYF | TGTGCCAGCCGTAGCGGGGCCCGCACAGATACGCAGTATTTT
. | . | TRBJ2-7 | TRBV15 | CATSRDLAYEQYF | TGTGCCACCAGCAGAGATTTGGCTTACGAGCAGTACTTC
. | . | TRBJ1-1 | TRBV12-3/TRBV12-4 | CASSAEWGRAFF | TGTGCCAGCAGTGCAGAGTGGGGGAGGGCTTTCTTT
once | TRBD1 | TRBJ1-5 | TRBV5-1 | CASSEGQGGQPQHF | TGCGCCAGCAGCGAGGGACAGGGCGGGCAGCCCCAGCATTTT
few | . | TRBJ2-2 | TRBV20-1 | CSARTSSRTGELFF | TGCAGTGCTAGAACTTCTTCCAGAACCGGGGAGCTGTTTTTT
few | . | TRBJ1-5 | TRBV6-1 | CASSEFLSPQHF | TGTGCCAGCAGTGAATTTTTATCGCCCCAGCATTTT
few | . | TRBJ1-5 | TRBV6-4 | CASSGLTGNQPQHF | TGTGCCAGCAGTGGCCTAACCGGCAATCAGCCCCAGCATTTT
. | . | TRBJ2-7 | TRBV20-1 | CSARDSYEQYF | TGCAGTGCTAGAGATTCCTACGAGCAGTACTTC
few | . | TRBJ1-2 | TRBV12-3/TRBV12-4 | CASSLQGSWYGYTF | TGTGCCAGCAGTTTACAGGGGAGTTGGTATGGCTACACCTTC
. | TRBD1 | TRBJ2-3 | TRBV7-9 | CASSSSQGAVDTQYF | TGTGCCAGCAGCTCCTCTCAGGGGGCGGTAGATACGCAGTATTTT
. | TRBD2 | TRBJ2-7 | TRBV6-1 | CASRQTSGSTYEQYF | TGTGCCAGCAGGCAGACTAGCGGGAGTACGTACGAGCAGTACTTC
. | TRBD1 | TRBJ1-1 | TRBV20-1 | CSAERAGGTEAFF | TGCAGTGCCGAAAGAGCAGGGGGCACTGAAGCTTTCTTT
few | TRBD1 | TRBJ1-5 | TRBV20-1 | CSARQGGNQPQHF | TGCAGTGCTAGACAGGGGGGCAATCAGCCCCAGCATTTT
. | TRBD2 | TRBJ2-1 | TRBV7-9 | CASSPDLAGDNEQFF | TGTGCCAGCAGCCCCGATTTAGCGGGAGACAATGAGCAGTTCTTC
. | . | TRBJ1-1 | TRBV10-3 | CAISEGAGPKNTEAFF | TGTGCCATCAGTGAGGGGGCAGGACCGAAGAACACTGAAGCTTTCTTT
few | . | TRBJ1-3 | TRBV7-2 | CASSYSPDRTIYF | TGTGCCAGCAGCTACTCCCCTGATAGGACCATATATTTT
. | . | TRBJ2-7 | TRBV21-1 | CASSKEITSGLLEQYF | TGTGCCAGCAGCAAAGAAATAACTAGTGGCCTCCTCGAGCAGTACTTC
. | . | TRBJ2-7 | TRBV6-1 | CASSDNYEQYF | TGTGCCAGCAGTGACAACTACGAGCAGTACTTC